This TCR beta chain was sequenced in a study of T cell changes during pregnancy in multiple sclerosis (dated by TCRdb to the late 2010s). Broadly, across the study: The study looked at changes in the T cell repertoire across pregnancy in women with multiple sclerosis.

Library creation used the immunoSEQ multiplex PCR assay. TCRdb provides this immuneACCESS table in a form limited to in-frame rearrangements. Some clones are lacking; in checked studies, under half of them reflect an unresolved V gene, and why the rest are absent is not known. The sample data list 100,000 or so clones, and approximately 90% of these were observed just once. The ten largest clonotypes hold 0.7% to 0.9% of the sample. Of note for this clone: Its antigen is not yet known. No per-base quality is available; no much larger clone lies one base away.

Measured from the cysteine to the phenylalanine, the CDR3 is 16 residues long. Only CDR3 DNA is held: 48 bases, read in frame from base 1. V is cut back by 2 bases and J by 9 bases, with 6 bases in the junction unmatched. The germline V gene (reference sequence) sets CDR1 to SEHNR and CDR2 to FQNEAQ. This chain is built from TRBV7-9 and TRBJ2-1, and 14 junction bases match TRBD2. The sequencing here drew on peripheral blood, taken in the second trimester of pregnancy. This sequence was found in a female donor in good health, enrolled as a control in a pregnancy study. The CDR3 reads CASSLPGLAGESEQFF. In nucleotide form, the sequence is TGTGCCAGCAGCTTACCGGGACTAGCGGGAGAAAGTGAGCAGTTCTTC.